This T cell receptor (beta chain) was identified in a study of CD8 T cells in ankylosing spondylitis. The CDR3 totals 16 residues. V was pared by 1 base and J by 0 bases, with 10 bases between. CDR1 and CDR2 (germline): LGHDT, YNNKEL (reference sequence). On this clonotype: Its antigen is unknown.

Study-wide results and caveats: Reportedly, matched ankylosing spondylitis synovial fluid was significantly enriched for disease-linked clones. Past research had described some motif variants in reactive arthritis synovial fluid and blood. One TCR beta motif, made up of 7 or 8 highly homologous variants, appeared characteristic of ankylosing spondylitis blood.

A single record per CDR3 protein comes from TCRdb applying MiXCR to the 5' RACE reads. The repertoire holds about 220,000 distinct CDR3 sequences, with more than 9% as singletons. The receptor comes from a male donor with ankylosing spondylitis or in good health (not recorded which). The sequenced sample consisted of blood, either unsorted or a sorted T cell fraction (not recorded which). The chain joins TRBV3-1 to TRBJ2-4; perhaps D is TRBD1 or TRBD2 (5 bases each). The CDR3 loop is CASSQVGTLAKNIQYF. In DNA, the CDR3 is TGTGCCAGCAGCCAAGTTGGGACGCTAGCCAAAAACATTCAGTACTTC.